The following is a TCR beta chain sequence with its context. This sample was included in a study of cytomegalovirus exposure and HLA in healthy donors. A multiplex PCR was run with 60 Vbeta primers and 13 Jbeta primers. TCRdb keeps only in-frame clones here, not all; method: immunoSEQ multiplex PCR. The data contain 100,000 to 120,000 clones, approximately 83% of them singletons. Germline loops: CDR1 SEHNR, CDR2 FQNEAQ (reference sequence). The CDR3 runs 15 residues. With 7 bases clipped from V and 1 base from J, the junction kept 8 bases outside the gene matches. Input material: PBMCs. The clonotype was recovered from a man aged 35 to 55 in good health and CMV-seronegative. The chain combines TRBV7-9 with TRBJ2-7, with 9 bases lining up with TRBD1. CDR3: CASNPGQGVSYEQYF. The CDR3 bases are TGTGCCAGCAACCCGGGACAGGGAGTTTCCTACGAGCAGTACTTC.